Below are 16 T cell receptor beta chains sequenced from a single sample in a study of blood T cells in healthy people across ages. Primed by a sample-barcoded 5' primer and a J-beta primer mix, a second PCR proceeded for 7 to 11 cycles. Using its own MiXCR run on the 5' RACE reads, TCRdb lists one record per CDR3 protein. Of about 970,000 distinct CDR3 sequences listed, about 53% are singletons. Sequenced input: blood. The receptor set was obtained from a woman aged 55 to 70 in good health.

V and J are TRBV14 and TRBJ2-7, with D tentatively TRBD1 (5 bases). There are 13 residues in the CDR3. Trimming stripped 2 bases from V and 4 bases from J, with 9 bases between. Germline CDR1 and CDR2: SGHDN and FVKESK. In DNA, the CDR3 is TGTGCCAGCAGCCAACAGGGTCTTTACGAGCAGTACTTC. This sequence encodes CASSQQGLYEQYF. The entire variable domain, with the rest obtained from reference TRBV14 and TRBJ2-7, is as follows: EAGVTQFPSHSVIEKGQTVTLRCDPISGHDNLYWYRRVMGKEIKFLLHFVKESKQDESGMPNNRFLAERTGGTYSTLKVQPAELEDSGVYFCASSQQGLYEQYFGPGTRLTVT.

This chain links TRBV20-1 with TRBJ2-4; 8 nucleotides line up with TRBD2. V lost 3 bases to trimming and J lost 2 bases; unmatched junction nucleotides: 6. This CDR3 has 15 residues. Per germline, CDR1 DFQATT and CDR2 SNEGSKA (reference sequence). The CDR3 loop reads CSARAGGAPKNIQYF. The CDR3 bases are TGCAGTGCTAGGGCGGGGGGCGCCCCCAAAAACATTCAGTACTTC.

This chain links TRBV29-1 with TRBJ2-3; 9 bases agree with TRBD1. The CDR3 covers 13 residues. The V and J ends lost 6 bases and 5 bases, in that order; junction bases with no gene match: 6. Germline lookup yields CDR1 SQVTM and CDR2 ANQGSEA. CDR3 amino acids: CSVVGQGRDTQYF. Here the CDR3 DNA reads TGCAGCGTCGTGGGACAGGGAAGAGATACGCAGTATTTT.

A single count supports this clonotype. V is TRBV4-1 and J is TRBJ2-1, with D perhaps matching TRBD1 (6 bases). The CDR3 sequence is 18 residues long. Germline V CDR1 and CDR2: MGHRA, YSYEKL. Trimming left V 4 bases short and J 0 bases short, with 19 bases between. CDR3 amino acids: CASSPGQILPDSYNEQFF. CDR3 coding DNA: TGCGCCAGCAGCCCGGGACAAATACTACCGGACTCCTACAATGAGCAGTTCTTC.

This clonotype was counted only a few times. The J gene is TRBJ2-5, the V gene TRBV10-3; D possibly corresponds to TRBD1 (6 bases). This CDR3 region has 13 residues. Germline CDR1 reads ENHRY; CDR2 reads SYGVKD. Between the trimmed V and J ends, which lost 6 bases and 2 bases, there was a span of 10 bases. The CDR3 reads CAIRTGTQETQYF. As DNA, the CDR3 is TGTGCCATCAGGACAGGAACACAAGAGACCCAGTACTTC.

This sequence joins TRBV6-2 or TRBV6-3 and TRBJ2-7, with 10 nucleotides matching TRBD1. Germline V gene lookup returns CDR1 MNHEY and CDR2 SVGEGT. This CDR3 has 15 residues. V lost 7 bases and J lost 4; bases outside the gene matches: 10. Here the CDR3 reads CASISSGTGAYEQYF. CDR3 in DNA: TGTGCCAGCATCTCTTCCGGGACAGGGGCTTACGAGCAGTACTTC.

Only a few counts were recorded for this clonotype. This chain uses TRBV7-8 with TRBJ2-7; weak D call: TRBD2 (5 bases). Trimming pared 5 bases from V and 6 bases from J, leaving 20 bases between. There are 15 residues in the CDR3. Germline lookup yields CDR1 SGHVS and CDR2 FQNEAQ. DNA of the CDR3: TGTGCCAGCAGCAATCGAGGGCAGGTCGGAAGCGAGCAGTACTTC. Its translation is CASSNRGQVGSEQYF.

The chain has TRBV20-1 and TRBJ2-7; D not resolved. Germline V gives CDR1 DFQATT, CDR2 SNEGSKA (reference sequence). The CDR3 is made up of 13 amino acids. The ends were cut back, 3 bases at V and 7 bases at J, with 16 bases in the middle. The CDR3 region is CSASSPEPPEQYF. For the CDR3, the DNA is TGCAGTGCTAGCTCTCCAGAGCCGCCTGAGCAGTACTTC.

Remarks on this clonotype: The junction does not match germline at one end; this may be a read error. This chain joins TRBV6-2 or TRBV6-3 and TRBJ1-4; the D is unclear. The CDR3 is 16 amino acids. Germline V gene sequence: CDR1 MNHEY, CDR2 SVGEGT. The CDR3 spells CVSRLLDGAGGEKLFF. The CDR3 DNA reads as TGTGTCAGCAGACTCTTGGACGGCGCCGGAGGTGAAAAACTGTTTTTT.

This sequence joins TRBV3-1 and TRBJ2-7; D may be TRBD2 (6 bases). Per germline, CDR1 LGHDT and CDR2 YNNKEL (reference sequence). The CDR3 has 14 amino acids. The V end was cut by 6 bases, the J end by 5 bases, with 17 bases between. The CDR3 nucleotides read TGTGCCAGCAGGGAGGGCGGGTTCGGAAACGAGCAGTACTTC. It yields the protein CASREGGFGNEQYF.

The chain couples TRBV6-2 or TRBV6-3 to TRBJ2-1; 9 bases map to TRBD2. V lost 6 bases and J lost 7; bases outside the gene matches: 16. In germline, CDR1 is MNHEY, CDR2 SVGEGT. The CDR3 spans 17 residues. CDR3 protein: CASRPPYAGGTWNEQFF. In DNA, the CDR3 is TGTGCCAGCAGACCGCCCTATGCGGGAGGGACATGGAATGAGCAGTTCTTC.

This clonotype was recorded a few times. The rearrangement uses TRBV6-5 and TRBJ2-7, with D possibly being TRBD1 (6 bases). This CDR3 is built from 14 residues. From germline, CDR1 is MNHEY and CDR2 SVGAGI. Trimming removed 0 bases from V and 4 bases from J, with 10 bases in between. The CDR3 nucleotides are TGTGCCAGCAGTTACTCGGACCAGGGGTACGAGCAGTACTTC. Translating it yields CASSYSDQGYEQYF.

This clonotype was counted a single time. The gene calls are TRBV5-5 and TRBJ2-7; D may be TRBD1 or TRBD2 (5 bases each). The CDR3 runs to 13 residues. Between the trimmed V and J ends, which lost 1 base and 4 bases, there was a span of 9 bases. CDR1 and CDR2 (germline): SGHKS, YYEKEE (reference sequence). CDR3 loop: CASSLWDGYEQYF. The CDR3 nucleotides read TGTGCCAGCAGCTTGTGGGACGGTTACGAGCAGTACTTC.

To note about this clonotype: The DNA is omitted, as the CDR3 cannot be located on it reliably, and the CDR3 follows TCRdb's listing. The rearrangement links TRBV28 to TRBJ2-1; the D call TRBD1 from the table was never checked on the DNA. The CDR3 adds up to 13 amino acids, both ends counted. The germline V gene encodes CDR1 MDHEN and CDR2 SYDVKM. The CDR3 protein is CASILGGVNEQFF.

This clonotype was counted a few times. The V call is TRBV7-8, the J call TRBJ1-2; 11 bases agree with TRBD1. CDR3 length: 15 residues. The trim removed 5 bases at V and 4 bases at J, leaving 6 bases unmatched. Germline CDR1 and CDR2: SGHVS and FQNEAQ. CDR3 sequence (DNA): TGTGCCAGCAGCCTCGGACAGGGGGCGAGCTATGGCTACACCTTC. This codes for CASSLGQGASYGYTF.

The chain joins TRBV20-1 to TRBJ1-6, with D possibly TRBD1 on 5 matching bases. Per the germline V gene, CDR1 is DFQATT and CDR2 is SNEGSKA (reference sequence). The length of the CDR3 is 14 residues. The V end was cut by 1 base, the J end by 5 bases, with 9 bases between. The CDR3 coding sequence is TGCAGTGCTAGAGTAGGGACTGATAATTCACCCCTCCACTTT. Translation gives CSARVGTDNSPLHF.